The sequence of this T cell receptor beta chain was determined in a study of T cells in Graves' hyperthyroidism and ophthalmopathy. RNA transcripts were the template for amplifying TCR beta CDR3 regions. An initial round of RT-PCR targeting the TCR CDR3 relied on the HTBI primer set. TCRdb reprocessed the multiplex PCR reads via MiXCR and lists one record per CDR3 protein. The sample has 550,000 to 800,000 distinct CDR3 sequences, 17% seen once. This clonotype was seen only a few times. Its antigen remains unidentified. This sample holds PBMCs from roughly 10 ml fresh peripheral blood. Study findings and constraints: Stable hyperthyroidism was told apart from ophthalmopathy by a model built on 13 V-J features. The blood repertoire included most of the expanded thyroid clonotypes above 0.001.

CDR3 length: 15 amino acids. Germline-derived CDR1 and CDR2 are KGHSH and LQKENI. Trimming cost V 5 bases and J 4 bases; bases outside gene matches: 11. The V and J genes are TRBV18 and TRBJ2-7, with 7 bases matching TRBD2. Sequenced input: blood. The receptor was derived from a man aged 50 to 60 with Graves' hyperthyroidism. In DNA form, the CDR3 reads TGTGCCAGCTCAGCCGAACTAGCGACCAGTTACGAGCAGTACTTC. Its protein is CASSAELATSYEQYF.